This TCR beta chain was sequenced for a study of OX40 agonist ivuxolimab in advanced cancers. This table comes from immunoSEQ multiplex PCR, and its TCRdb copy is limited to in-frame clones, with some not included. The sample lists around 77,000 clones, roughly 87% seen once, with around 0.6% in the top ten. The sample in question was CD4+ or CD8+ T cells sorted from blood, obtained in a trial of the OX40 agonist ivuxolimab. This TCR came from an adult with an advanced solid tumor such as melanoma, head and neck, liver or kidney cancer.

The CDR3 region has the DNA TGTGCCAGCAGTCCCTCCCCGGAGGGGGCGTATGGCTACACCTTC. It translates to CASSPSPEGAYGYTF. The rearrangement joins TRBV6-5 to TRBJ1-2; 7 bases are a match to TRBD1. The V gene end was trimmed by 5 bases and the J gene end by 5 bases; junction bases not matched to a gene: 11. The CDR3 extends over 15 amino acids. Germline CDR1 is MNHEY and CDR2 is SVGAGI.